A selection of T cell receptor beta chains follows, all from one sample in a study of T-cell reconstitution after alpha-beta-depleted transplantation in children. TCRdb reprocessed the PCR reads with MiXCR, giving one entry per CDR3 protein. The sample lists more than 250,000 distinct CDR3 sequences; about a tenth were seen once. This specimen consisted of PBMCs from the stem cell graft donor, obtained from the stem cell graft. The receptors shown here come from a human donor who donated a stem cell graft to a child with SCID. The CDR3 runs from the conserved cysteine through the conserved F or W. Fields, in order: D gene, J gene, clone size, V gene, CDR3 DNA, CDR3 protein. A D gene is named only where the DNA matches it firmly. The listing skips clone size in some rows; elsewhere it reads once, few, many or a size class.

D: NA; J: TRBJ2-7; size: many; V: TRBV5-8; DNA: TGTGCCAGCACCTCTCGGCTCAGGTCCTACGAGCAGTACTTC; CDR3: CASTSRLRSYEQYF
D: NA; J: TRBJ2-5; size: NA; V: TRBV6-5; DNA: TGTGCCAGCAGTTACTCCGTGGGACGGCGGGAGACCCAGTACTTC; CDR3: CASSYSVGRRETQYF
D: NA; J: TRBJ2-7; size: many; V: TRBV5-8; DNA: TGTGCCAGCAGCTTGGATCACCTGAGGGACTACGAGCAGTACTTC; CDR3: CASSLDHLRDYEQYF
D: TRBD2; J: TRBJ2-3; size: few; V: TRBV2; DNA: TGTGCCAGCAACAAGCGGGGGCCTAGCACAGATACGCAGTATTTT; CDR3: CASNKRGPSTDTQYF
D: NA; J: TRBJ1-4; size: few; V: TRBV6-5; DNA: TGTGCCAGCAGTCCGAACGGGGCCGCTAATGAAAAACTGTTTTTT; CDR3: CASSPNGAANEKLFF
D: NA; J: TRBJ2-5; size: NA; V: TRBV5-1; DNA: TGCGCCAGCAGCGTAGCGGCCGAAGAGACCCAGTACTTC; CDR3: CASSVAAEETQYF
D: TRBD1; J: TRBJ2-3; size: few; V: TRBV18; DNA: TGTGCCAGCTCACCACCTGGACAGGGTACGCAGTATTTT; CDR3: CASSPPGQGTQYF
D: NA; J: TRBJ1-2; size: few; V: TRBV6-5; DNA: TGTGCCAGCAGTTTTACCGGGACTAACTATGGCTACACCTTC; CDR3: CASSFTGTNYGYTF
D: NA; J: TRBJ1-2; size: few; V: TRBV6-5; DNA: TGTGCCAGCAGTTACGGGACGTTCGATTATGGCTACACCTTC; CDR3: CASSYGTFDYGYTF
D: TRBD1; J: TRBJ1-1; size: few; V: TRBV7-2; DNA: TGTGCCAGCAGCTCAGGGGGCGCCCCGAGGAACACTGAAGCTTTCTTT; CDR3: CASSSGGAPRNTEAFF
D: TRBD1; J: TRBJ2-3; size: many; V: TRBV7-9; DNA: TGTGCCAGTACAAGTACAGGGGCAACAGATACGCAGTATTTT; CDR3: CASTSTGATDTQYF
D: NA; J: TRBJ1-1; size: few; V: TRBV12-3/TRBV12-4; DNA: TGTGCCAGCGGGGGACTGCTCACTGAAGCTTTCTTT; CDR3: CASGGLLTEAFF
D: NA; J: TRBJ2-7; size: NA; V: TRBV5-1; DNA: TGCGCCAGCACCGAGGGGGGGGGCCCCTACGAGCAGTACTTC; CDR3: CASTEGGGPYEQYF
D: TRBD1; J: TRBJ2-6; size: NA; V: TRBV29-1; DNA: TGCAGCGTAGAACAGGGGCCAGGGGCCAACGTCCTGACTTTC; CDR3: CSVEQGPGANVLTF
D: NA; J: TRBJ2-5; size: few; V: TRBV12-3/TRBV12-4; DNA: TGTGCCAGCAGTTTGTTTCGGGGGGCGGGTGAGACCCAGTACTTC; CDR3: CASSLFRGAGETQYF
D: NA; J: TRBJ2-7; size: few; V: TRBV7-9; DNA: TGTGCCTCCCGGGGGAGAGAGTGGGAGCAGTACTTC; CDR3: CASRGREWEQYF
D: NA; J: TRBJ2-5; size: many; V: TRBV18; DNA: TGTGCCAGCTCACCACGAAACGAGGCGGGCATGGAGACCCAGTACTTC; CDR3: CASSPRNEAGMETQYF
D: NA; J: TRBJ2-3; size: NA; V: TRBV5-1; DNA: TGCGCCAGCAGCTTGAAGAGACAGGGACTCACAGATACGCAGTATTTT; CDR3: CASSLKRQGLTDTQYF
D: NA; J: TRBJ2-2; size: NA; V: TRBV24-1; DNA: TGTGCCACCAGTGACTCCGGGAGATTTAACACCGGGGAGCTGTTTTTT; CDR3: CATSDSGRFNTGELFF
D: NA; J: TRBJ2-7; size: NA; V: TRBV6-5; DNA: TGTGCCAGCAGTTACTCATCCAGGGGAGCCTACGAGCAGTACTTC; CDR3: CASSYSSRGAYEQYF
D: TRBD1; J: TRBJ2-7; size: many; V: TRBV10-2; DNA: TGCGCCAGTAGCCGAAGACAGGGGTCCTACGAGCAGTACTTC; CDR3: CASSRRQGSYEQYF
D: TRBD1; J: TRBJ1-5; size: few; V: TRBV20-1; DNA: TGCAGTGTTTGGGACAGGGGGGACAATCAGCCCCAGCATTTT; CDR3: CSVWDRGDNQPQHF